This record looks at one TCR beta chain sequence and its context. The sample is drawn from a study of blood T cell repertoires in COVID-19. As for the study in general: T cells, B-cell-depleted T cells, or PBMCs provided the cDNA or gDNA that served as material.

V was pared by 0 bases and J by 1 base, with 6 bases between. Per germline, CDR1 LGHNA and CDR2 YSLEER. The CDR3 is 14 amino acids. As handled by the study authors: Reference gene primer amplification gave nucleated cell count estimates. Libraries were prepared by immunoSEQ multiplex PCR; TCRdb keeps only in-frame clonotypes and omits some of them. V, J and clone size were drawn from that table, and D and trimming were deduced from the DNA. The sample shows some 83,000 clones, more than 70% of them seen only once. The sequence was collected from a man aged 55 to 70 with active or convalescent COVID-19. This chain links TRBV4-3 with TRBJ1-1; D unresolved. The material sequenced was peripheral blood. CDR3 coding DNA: TGCGCCAGCAGCCAAGATGGGCCGAACACTGAAGCTTTCTTT. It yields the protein CASSQDGPNTEAFF.